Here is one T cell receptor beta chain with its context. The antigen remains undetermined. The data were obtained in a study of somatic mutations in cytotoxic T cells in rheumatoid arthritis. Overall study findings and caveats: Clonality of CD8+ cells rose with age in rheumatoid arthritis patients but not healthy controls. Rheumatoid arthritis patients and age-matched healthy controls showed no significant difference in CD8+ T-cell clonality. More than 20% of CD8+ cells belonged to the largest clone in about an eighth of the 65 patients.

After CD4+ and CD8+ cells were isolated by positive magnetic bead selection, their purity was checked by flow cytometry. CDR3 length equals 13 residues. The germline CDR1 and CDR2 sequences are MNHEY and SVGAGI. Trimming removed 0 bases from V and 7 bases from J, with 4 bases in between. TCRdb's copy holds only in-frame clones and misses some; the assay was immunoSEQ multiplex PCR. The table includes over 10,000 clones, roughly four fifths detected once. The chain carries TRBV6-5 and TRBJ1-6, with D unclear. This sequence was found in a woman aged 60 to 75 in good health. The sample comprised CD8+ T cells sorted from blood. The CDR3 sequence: CASSYSSNSPLHF. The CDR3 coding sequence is TGTGCCAGCAGTTACTCTTCGAATTCACCCCTCCACTTT.